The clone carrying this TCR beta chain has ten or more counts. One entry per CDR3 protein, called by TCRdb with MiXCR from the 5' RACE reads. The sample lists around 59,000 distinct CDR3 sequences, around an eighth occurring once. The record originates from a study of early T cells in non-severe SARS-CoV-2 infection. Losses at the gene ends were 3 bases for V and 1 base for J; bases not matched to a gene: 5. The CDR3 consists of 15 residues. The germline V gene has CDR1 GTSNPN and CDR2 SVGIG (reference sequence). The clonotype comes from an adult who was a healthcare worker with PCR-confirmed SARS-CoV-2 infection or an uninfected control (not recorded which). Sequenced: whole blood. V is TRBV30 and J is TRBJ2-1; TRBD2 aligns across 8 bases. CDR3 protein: CAWRKGTSSYNEQFF. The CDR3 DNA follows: TGTGCCTGGAGAAAAGGGACTAGTTCCTACAATGAGCAGTTCTTC.